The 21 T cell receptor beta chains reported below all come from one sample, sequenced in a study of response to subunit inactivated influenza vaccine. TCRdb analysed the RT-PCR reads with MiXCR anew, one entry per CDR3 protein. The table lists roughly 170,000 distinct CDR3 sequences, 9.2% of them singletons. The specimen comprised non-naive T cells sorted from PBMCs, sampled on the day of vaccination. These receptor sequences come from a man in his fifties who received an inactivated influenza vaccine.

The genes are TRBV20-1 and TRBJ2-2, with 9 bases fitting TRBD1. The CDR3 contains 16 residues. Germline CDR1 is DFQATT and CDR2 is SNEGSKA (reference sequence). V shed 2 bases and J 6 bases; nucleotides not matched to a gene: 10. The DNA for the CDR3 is TGCAGTGCTAGATTTTTGGGACAGGGTATGGCCGGGGAGCTGTTTTTT. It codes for CSARFLGQGMAGELFF.

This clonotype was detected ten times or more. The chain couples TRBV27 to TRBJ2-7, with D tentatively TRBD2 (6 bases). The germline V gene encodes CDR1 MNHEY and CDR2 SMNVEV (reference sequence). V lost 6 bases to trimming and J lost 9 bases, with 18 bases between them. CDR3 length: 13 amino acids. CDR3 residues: CASRDYAGLVQYF. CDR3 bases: TGTGCCAGCAGGGACTACGCCGGCCTCGTGCAGTACTTC.

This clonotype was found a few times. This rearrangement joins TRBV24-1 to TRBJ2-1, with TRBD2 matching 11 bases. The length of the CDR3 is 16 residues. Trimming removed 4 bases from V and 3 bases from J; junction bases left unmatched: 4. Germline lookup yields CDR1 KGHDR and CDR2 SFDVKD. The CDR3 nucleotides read TGTGCCACCAGTGACCCGACTAGCGGGGTCTACAATGAGCAGTTCTTC. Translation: CATSDPTSGVYNEQFF.

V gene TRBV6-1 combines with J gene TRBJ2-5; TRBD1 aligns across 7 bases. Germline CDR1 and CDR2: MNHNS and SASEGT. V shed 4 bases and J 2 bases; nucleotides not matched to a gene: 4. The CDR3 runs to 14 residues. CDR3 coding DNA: TGTGCCAGCAGTGCGACAGGGCTACAAGAGACCCAGTACTTC. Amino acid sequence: CASSATGLQETQYF.

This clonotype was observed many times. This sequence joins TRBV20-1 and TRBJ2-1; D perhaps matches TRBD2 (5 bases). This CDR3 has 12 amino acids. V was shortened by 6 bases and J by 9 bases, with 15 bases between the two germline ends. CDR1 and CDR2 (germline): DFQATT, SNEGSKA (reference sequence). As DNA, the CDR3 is TGCAGTGCCACGGGCGGACTTTTTGAGCAGTTCTTC. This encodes CSATGGLFEQFF.

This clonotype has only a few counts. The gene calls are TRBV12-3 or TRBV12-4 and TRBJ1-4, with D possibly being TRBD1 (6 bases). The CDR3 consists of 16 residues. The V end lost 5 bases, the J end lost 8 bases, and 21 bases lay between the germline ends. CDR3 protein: CASSTDNRVGREKLFF. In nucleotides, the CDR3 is TGTGCCAGCAGTACCGATAACAGGGTCGGAAGGGAAAAACTGTTTTTT.

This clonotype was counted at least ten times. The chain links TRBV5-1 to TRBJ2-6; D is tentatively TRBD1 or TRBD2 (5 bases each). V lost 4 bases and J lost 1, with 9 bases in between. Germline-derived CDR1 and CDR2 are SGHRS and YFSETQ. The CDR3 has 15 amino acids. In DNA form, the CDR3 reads TGCGCCAGCAGCAAGAGGGGTTCTGGGGCCAACGTCCTGACTTTC. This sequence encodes CASSKRGSGANVLTF.

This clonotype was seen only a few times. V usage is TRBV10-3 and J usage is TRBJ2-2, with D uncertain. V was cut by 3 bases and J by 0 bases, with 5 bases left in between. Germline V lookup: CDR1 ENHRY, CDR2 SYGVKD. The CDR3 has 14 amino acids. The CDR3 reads CAISDSANTGELFF. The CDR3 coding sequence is TGTGCCATCAGTGACAGCGCGAACACCGGGGAGCTGTTTTTT.

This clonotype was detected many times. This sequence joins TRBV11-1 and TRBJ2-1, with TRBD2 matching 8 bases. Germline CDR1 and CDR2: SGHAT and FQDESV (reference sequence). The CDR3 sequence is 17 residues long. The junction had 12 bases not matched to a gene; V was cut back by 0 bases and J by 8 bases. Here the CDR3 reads CASSLAITSGKRDEQFF. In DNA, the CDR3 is TGTGCCAGCAGCTTAGCGATAACTAGCGGAAAGAGGGATGAGCAGTTCTTC.

CDR3 nucleotides: TGTGCCAGCTCACCACCGGGCACCAGGGCCAACGTCCTGACTTTC. It is translated as CASSPPGTRANVLTF. This rearrangement joins TRBV18 to TRBJ2-6; no clear D. V was pared by 0 bases and J by 5 bases, with 8 bases between. Per germline, CDR1 KGHSH and CDR2 LQKENI. The CDR3 is made up of 15 amino acids. Supplemented by reference TRBV18 and TRBJ2-6, the full variable domain reads NAGVMQNPRHLVRRRGQEARLRCSPMKGHSHVYWYRQLPEEGLKFMVYLQKENIIDESGMPKERFSAEFPKEGPSILRIQQVVRGDSAAYFCASSPPGTRANVLTFGAGSRLTVL.

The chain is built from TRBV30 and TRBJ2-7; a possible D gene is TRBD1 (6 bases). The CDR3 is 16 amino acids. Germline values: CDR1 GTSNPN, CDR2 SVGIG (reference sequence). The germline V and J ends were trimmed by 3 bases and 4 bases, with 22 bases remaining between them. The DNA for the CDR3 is TGTGCCTGGAGCGTGGACAGCCCTACGATGGCTTACGAGCAGTACTTC. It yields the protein CAWSVDSPTMAYEQYF.

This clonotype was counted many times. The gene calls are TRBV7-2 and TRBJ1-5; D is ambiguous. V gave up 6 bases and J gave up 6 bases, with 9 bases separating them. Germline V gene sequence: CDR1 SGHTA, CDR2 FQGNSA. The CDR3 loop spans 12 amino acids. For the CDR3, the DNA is TGTGCCAGCAGGAGTGGGAGTCAGCCCCAGCATTTT. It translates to CASRSGSQPQHF.

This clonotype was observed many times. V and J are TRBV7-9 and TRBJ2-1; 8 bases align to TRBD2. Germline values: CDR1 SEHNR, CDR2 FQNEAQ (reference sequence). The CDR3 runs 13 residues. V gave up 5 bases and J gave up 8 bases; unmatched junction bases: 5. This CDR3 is CASSPGTRHEQFF. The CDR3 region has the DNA TGTGCCAGCAGCCCCGGGACTAGGCATGAGCAGTTCTTC.

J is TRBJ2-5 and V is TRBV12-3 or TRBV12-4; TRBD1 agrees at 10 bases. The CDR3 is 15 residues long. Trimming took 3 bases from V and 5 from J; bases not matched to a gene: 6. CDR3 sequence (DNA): TGTGCCAGCAGTTTTGGGACAGGGGTCGGGGAGACCCAGTACTTC. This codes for CASSFGTGVGETQYF.

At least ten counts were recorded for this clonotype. The CDR3 bases are TGCGCCAGCAGCCCACAGGGGCTTCATCCCGGGGAGCTGTTTTTT. Translation: CASSPQGLHPGELFF. The chain links TRBV4-3 to TRBJ2-2; 7 bases match TRBD1. Trimming at V came to 4 bases and at J to 6 bases, leaving 8 bases not matched to a gene. Germline-derived CDR1 and CDR2 are LGHNA and YSLEER. The CDR3 is made up of 15 amino acids.

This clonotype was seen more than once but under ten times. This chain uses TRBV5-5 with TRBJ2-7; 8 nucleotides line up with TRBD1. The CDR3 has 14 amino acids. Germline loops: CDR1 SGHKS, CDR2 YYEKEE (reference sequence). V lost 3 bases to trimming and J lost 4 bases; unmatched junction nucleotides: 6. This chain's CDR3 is CASSSSGTGYEQYF. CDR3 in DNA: TGTGCCAGCAGCTCCTCCGGGACAGGTTACGAGCAGTACTTC. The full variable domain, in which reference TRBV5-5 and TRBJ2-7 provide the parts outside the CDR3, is DAGVTQSPTHLIKTRGQQVTLRCSPISGHKSVSWYQQVLGQGPQFIFQYYEKEERGRGNFPDRFSARQFPNYSSELNVNALLLGDSALYLCASSSSGTGYEQYFGPGTRLTVT.

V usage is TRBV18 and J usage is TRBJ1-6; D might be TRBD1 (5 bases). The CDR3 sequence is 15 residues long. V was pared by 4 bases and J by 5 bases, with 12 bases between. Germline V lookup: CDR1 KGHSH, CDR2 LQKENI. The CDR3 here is CASSLGTSNNSPLHF. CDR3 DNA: TGTGCCAGCTCACTCGGGACGTCGAATAATTCACCCCTCCACTTT.

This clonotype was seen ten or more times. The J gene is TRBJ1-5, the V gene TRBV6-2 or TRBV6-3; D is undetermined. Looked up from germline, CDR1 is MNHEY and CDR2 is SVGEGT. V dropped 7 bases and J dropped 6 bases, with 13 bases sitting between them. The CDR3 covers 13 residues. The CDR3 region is CASKAEGTQPQHF. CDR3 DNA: TGTGCCAGCAAAGCGGAGGGAACTCAGCCCCAGCATTTT.

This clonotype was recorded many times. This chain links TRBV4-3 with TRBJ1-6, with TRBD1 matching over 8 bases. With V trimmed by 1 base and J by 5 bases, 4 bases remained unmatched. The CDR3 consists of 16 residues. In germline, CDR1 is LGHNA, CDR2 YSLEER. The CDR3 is CASSQGTGLNNSPLHF. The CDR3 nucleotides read TGCGCCAGCAGCCAAGGGACAGGGTTGAATAATTCACCCCTCCACTTT.

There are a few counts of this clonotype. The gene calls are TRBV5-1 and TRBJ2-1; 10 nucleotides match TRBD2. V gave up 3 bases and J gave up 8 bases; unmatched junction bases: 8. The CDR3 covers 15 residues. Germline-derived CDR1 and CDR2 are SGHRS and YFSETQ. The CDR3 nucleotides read TGCGCCAGCAGCTGGGGAACCGGGACTAGCGATGAGCAGTTCTTC. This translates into CASSWGTGTSDEQFF.

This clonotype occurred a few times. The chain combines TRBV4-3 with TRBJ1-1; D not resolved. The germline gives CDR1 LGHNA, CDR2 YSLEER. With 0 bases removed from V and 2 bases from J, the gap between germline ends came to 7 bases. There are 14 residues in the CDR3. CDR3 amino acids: CASSQERVNTEAFF. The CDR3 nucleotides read TGCGCCAGCAGCCAAGAACGGGTAAACACTGAAGCTTTCTTT.